Below are 21 T cell receptor beta chains sequenced from a single sample in a study of T cell changes during pregnancy in multiple sclerosis. Profiling relied on immunoSEQ multiplex PCR, and the TCRdb table lists in-frame clones only, not all of them. The profile shows fewer than 60,000 clones, less than 95% of them singletons. This specimen consisted of peripheral blood, obtained in the third trimester of pregnancy. These TCRs come from a female donor in good health, enrolled as a control in a pregnancy study.

The chain couples TRBV5-1 to TRBJ2-1; 7 nucleotides match TRBD1. Per germline, CDR1 SGHRS and CDR2 YFSETQ. The CDR3 runs 12 residues. The V segment lost 7 bases and the J segment 7 bases; nucleotides outside the gene matches: 5. DNA for the CDR3: TGCGCCAGCTCGACAGGGTCGAATGAGCAGTTCTTC. This sequence encodes CASSTGSNEQFF. Together with reference TRBV5-1 and TRBJ2-1, the CDR3 gives the full variable domain: KAGVTQTPRYLIKTRGQQVTLSCSPISGHRSVSWYQQTPGQGLQFLFEYFSETQRNKGNFPGRFSGRQFSNSRSEMNVSTLELGDSALYLCASSTGSNEQFFGPGTRLTVL.

The chain couples TRBV27 to TRBJ1-5; D is possibly TRBD1 (6 bases). Trimming cost V 2 bases and J 0 bases, with 29 bases left between them. This CDR3 is 22 amino acids long. Germline values: CDR1 MNHEY, CDR2 SMNVEV (reference sequence). The CDR3 region has the DNA TGTGCCAGCAGTTTAAGGGGGGGGCGCGTATCTCCCTTCTCCCGTAGCAATCAGCCCCAGCATTTT. Translation: CASSLRGGRVSPFSRSNQPQHF.

This sequence joins TRBV7-9 and TRBJ1-6; weak D call: TRBD1 (6 bases). The CDR3 sequence is 15 residues long. CDR1 and CDR2 from the germline V gene are SEHNR and FQNEAQ (reference sequence). V was shortened by 3 bases and J by 14 bases, with 20 bases between the two germline ends. The CDR3 DNA is TGTGCCAGCAGCTTGCAAGGCCGAGGGGGGGCGGCCCTCCACTTT. Amino acid sequence: CASSLQGRGGAALHF.

This clone appeared a single time. The chain joins TRBV18 to TRBJ2-3, with unresolved D. The CDR3 length is 15 residues. From germline, CDR1 is KGHSH and CDR2 LQKENI. Trimming took 1 base from V and 0 from J, leaving 8 bases between them. The CDR3 sequence is CASSPRDLSTDTQYF. CDR3 DNA: TGTGCCAGCTCACCACGCGATCTTAGCACAGATACGCAGTATTTT.

The genes are TRBV15 and TRBJ2-1; 11 nucleotides align to TRBD2. This CDR3 spans 15 amino acids. CDR1 LNHNV and CDR2 YYDKDF come from the germline V gene (reference sequence). Germline trimming cut 6 bases from V and 6 bases from J; bases unmatched to any gene: 7. CDR3 sequence: CATRLAGGGGNEQFF. The CDR3 DNA reads as TGTGCCACCAGGCTAGCGGGAGGTGGGGGCAATGAGCAGTTCTTC.

This chain links TRBV7-9 with TRBJ2-2; D is perhaps TRBD2 (5 bases). CDR1 is SEHNR, CDR2 FQNEAQ, per germline (reference sequence). The CDR3 has 14 amino acids. V was cut by 5 bases and J by 3 bases, with 10 bases left in between. The CDR3 nucleotides read TGTGCCAGCAGCCCGCGGGCGTACACCGGGGAGCTGTTTTTT. Its translation: CASSPRAYTGELFF.

The chain employs TRBV5-6 and TRBJ1-6; 9 bases map to TRBD1. V shed 4 bases and J 7 bases; nucleotides not matched to a gene: 3. The CDR3 loop spans 14 amino acids. Per germline, CDR1 SGHDT and CDR2 YYEEEE. CDR3 loop: CASSPDRGNSPLHF. Written as DNA, the CDR3 is TGTGCCAGCAGCCCTGACAGGGGGAATTCACCCCTCCACTTT.

The count of this clone is one. The genes are TRBV11-2 and TRBJ2-2, with TRBD2 matching over 7 bases. The ends lost 4 bases at V and 2 bases at J; junction bases unmatched: 7. The CDR3 consists of 16 residues. In germline, CDR1 is SGHAT, CDR2 FQNNGV. CDR3 amino acids: CASSSTGEGNTGELFF. The CDR3 DNA reads as TGTGCCAGCAGCTCAACGGGGGAGGGTAACACCGGGGAGCTGTTTTTT.

The chain recombines TRBV6-1 with TRBJ2-5; D gene uncertain. This CDR3 has 15 amino acids. The V end lost 2 bases, the J end lost 2 bases, and 12 bases lay between the germline ends. CDR1 and CDR2 from the germline V gene are MNHNS and SASEGT. DNA of the CDR3: TGTGCCAGCAGTGAATTCATGCAGTATCAAGAGACCCAGTACTTC. Protein sequence: CASSEFMQYQETQYF.

CDR3 sequence reads: CAISFGGGETQYF. CDR3 coding DNA: TGTGCCATCAGTTTCGGGGGAGGGGAGACCCAGTACTTC. The chain couples TRBV10-3 to TRBJ2-5; TRBD2 agrees at 7 bases. The V and J ends lost 5 bases and 5 bases, in that order; junction bases with no gene match: 5. Germline CDR1 and CDR2: ENHRY and SYGVKD. The length of the CDR3 is 13 residues.

The chain combines TRBV19 with TRBJ1-5, with TRBD1 matching over 7 bases. Germline CDR1 and CDR2: LNHDA and SQIVND (reference sequence). The CDR3 is made up of 15 amino acids. The J segment lost 6 bases and the V segment lost 4 bases, leaving 9 bases of the junction unmatched. The CDR3 nucleotides read TGTGCCAGTAGTACCCGACAGGGAGCGGGTCAGCCCCAGCATTTT. As protein: CASSTRQGAGQPQHF.

The chain joins TRBV30 to TRBJ2-1; 9 bases are shared with TRBD2. This CDR3 region has 16 residues. V gave up 2 bases and J gave up 6 bases; unmatched junction bases: 11. The germline CDR1 and CDR2 sequences are GTSNPN and SVGIG (reference sequence). The CDR3 region has the DNA TGTGCCTGGAGTCAACGAGCCGGGACTAGCTTCAATGAGCAGTTCTTC. Residues: CAWSQRAGTSFNEQFF.

The chain recombines TRBV5-1 with TRBJ1-2; possible D gene TRBD1, 6 bases. CDR1 and CDR2 from the germline V gene are SGHRS and YFSETQ. The CDR3 has 17 residues. V lost 0 bases, J lost 2 bases, and 17 bases lay in between. The CDR3 is CASSLDDPGGANYGYTF. CDR3 in DNA: TGCGCCAGCAGCTTGGATGATCCCGGGGGGGCAAACTATGGCTACACCTTC.

This clone was observed a handful of times. CDR3 DNA: TGTGCCAGCAGCCAAGGGGGCCTGTACTACGAGCAGTACTTC. This sequence encodes CASSQGGLYYEQYF. The V call is TRBV14, the J call TRBJ2-7, with D possibly being TRBD1 (5 bases). The germline V gene has CDR1 SGHDN and CDR2 FVKESK. This CDR3 contains 14 residues. Trimming shortened V by 1 base and J by 3 bases, and 10 bases separated the two germline ends. Variable domain in full (rest from reference TRBV14 and TRBJ2-7): EAGVTQFPSHSVIEKGQTVTLRCDPISGHDNLYWYRRVMGKEIKFLLHFVKESKQDESGMPNNRFLAERTGGTYSTLKVQPAELEDSGVYFCASSQGGLYYEQYFGPGTRLTVT.

The V gene is TRBV4-1, the J gene TRBJ2-1, with 10 bases matching TRBD2. V was clipped by 0 bases and J by 2 bases; unmatched bases: 4. The CDR3 has 17 residues. The germline V gene encodes CDR1 MGHRA and CDR2 YSYEKL. CDR3 coding DNA: TGCGCCAGCAGCCAAGAACGTCTAGCGGGGGCCTACAATGAGCAGTTCTTC. Translation gives CASSQERLAGAYNEQFF.

This clone occurred a few times. The genes are TRBV6-1 and TRBJ1-1; D remains unclear. CDR3 length: 13 amino acids. Germline CDR1 and CDR2: MNHNS and SASEGT. Trimming removed 4 bases at V and 0 bases at J, with 6 bases between. For the CDR3, the DNA is TGTGCCAGCAGTGTAGAGATGAACACTGAAGCTTTCTTT. It specifies CASSVEMNTEAFF.

The rearrangement joins TRBV6-5 to TRBJ1-2; 7 bases are a match to TRBD1. The germline CDR1 and CDR2 sequences are MNHEY and SVGAGI. With 1 base clipped from V and 8 bases from J, the junction kept 10 bases outside the gene matches. The CDR3 runs to 15 residues. Written as DNA, the CDR3 is TGTGCCAGCAGTTACTTGACAGGGTTCTCTGAGGGCTACACCTTC. It translates to CASSYLTGFSEGYTF.

The chain is built from TRBV4-1 and TRBJ1-3; TRBD1 is a possible D gene (5 bases). Germline V lookup: CDR1 MGHRA, CDR2 YSYEKL. The CDR3 extends over 16 amino acids. With 8 bases removed from V and 1 base from J, the gap between germline ends came to 18 bases. This chain's CDR3 is CASGRGGDGSGNTIYF. The CDR3 bases are TGCGCCAGCGGCCGGGGAGGGGACGGTTCTGGAAACACCATATATTTT.

V is TRBV27 and J is TRBJ2-3, with 10 bases lining up with TRBD2. Losses at the gene ends were 5 bases for V and 4 bases for J; bases not matched to a gene: 6. CDR1 is MNHEY and CDR2 is SMNVEV in the germline V gene (reference sequence). This CDR3 is built from 15 residues. CDR3 protein: CASSESGRGADTQYF. The DNA for the CDR3 is TGTGCCAGCAGTGAAAGCGGGAGGGGGGCAGATACGCAGTATTTT.

There are a few counts of this clone. The chain joins TRBV5-4 to TRBJ2-4; 10 nucleotides agree with TRBD2. The CDR3 is 16 amino acids. Germline-derived CDR1 and CDR2 are SGHNT and YYREEE (reference sequence). Trimming removed 2 bases from V and 1 base from J; junction bases left unmatched: 3. CDR3 loop: CASSFSSGGAKNIQYF. Here the CDR3 DNA reads TGTGCCAGCAGCTTTAGTAGCGGGGGGGCCAAAAACATTCAGTACTTC.

The chain combines TRBV27 with TRBJ2-7, with D maybe TRBD1 (6 bases). This CDR3 region has 12 residues. CDR1 and CDR2 from the germline V gene are MNHEY and SMNVEV (reference sequence). V lost 6 bases and J 7 bases, leaving 13 bases between the germline ends. The CDR3: CASSTGMGEQYF. In nucleotides, the CDR3 is TGTGCCAGCAGCACAGGGATGGGGGAGCAGTACTTC.